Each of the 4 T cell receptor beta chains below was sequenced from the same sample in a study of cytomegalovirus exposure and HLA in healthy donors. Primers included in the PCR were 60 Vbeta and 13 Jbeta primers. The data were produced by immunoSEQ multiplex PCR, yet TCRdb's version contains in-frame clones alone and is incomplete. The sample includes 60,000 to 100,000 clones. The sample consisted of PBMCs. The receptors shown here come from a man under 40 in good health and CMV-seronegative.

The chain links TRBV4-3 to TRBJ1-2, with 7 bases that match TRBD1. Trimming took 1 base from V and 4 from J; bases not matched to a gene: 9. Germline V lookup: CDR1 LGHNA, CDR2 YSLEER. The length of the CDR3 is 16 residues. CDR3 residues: CASSQVGGRVSYGYTF. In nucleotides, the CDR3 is TGCGCCAGCAGCCAAGTAGGGGGCAGGGTTAGCTATGGCTACACCTTC.

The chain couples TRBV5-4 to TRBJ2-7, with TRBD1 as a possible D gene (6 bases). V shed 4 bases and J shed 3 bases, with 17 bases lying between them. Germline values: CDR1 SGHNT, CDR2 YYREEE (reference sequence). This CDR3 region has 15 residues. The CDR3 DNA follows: TGTGCCAGCAGCCTCCCGGGACAAGCCAACTACGAGCAGTACTTC. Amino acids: CASSLPGQANYEQYF. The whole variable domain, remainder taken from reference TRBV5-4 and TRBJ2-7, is ETGVTQSPTHLIKTRGQQVTLRCSSQSGHNTVSWYQQALGQGPQFIFQYYREEENGRGNFPPRFSGLQFPNYSSELNVNALELDDSALYLCASSLPGQANYEQYFGPGTRLTVT.

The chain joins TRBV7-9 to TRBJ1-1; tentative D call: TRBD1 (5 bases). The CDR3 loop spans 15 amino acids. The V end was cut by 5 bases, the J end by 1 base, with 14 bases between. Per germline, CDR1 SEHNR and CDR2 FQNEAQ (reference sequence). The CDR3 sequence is CASSPHDRGNTEAFF. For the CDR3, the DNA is TGTGCCAGCAGCCCCCACGATAGGGGGAACACTGAAGCTTTCTTT.

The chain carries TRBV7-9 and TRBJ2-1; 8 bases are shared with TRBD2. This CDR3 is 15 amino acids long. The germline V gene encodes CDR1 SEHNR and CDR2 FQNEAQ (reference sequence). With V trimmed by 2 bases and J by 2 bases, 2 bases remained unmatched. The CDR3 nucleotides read TGTGCCAGCAGCTTACTAGCGGGTGCCTACAATGAGCAGTTCTTC. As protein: CASSLLAGAYNEQFF.